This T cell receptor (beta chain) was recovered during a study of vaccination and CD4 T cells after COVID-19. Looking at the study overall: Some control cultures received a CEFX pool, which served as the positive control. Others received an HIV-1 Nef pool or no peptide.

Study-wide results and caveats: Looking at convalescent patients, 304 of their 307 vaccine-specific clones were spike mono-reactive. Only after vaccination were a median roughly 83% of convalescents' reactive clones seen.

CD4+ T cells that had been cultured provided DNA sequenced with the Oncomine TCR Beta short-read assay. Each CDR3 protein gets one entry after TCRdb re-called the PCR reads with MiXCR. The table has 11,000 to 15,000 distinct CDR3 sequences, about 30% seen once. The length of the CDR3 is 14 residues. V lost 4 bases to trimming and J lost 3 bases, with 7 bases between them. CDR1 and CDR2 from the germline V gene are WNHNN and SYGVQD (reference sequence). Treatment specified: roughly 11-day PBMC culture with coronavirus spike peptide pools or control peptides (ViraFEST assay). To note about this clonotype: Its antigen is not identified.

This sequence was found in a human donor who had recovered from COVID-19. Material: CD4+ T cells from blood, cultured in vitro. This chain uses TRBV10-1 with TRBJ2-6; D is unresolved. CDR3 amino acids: CASSASGGANVLTF. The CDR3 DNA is TGCGCCAGCAGTGCCTCCGGTGGGGCCAACGTCCTGACTTTC.